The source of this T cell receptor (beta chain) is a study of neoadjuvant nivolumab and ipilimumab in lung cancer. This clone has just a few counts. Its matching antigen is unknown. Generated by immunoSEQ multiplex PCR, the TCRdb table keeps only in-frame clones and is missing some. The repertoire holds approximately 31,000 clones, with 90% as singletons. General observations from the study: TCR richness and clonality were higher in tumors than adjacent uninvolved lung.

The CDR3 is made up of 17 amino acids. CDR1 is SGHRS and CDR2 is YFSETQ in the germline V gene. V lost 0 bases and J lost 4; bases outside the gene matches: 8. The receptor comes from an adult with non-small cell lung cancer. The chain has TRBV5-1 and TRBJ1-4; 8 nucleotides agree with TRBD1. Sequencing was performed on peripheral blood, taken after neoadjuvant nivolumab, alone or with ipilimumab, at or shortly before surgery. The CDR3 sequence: CASSLASTGVGNEKLFF. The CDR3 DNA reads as TGCGCCAGCAGCTTGGCCTCGACAGGGGTGGGTAATGAAAAACTGTTTTTT.